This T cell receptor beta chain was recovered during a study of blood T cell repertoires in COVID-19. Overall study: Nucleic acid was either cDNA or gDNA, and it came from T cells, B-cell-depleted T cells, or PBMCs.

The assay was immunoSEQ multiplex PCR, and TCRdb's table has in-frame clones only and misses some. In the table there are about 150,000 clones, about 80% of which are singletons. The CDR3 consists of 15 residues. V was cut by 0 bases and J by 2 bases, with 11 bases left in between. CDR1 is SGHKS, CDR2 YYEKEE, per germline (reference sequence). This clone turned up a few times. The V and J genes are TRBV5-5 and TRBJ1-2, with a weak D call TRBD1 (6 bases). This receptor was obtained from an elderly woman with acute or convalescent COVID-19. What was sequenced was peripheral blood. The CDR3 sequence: CASSLGADRNYGYTF. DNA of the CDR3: TGTGCCAGCAGCTTGGGGGCAGACAGGAACTATGGCTACACCTTC.